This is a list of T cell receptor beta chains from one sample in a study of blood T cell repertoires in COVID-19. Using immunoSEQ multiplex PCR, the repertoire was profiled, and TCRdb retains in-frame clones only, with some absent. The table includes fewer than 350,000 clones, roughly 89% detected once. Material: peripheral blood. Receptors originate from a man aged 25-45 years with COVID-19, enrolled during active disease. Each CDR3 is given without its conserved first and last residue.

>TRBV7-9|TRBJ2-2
ASSPIRGAYHTGELF
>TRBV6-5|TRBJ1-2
ASSSPGGYGYT
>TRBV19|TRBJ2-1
ASSILGRDYEQF
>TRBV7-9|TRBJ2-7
ASSPRGSSYEQY
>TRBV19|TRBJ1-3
ASSIDLVRIRDQPLNTIY
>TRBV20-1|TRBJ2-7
SALGAYEQY
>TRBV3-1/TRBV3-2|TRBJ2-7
ASSQILSWAGGNYEQY
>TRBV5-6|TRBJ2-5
ASSTGTGRTQETQY
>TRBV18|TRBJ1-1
ASSPWTNTEAF
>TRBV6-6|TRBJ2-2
ASTKEGRGELF
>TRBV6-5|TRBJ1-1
ASRYPGNTEAF
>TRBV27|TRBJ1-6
ASSLRMPGGDSPLH
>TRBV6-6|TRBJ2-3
ASSFGQGGTDTQY
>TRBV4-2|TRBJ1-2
ASSQRLGGASYGYT
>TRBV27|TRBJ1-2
ASSLSPFGTRYGYT
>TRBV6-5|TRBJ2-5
ATPQREKETQY
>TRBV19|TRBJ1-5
ASSIGRQYSNQPQH
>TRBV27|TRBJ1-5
ASRRGGNSNQPQH
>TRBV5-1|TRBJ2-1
ASSLYRGQSTYNEQF
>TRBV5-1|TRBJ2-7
ASSLDGDRVH
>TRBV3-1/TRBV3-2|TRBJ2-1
ASSRGGPNEQF
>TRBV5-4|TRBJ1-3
ASSLQGLSGNTIY
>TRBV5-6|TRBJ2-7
ASSLGTVQGPHEQY
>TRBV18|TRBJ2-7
ASSPRTIDEQY
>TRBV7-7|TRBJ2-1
ASSPGGSSYNEQF
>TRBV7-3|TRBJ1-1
ASSGTDSTMNTEAF
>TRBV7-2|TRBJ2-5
ASSPPGGFETQY
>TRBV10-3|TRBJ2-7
AISTGLAESYEQY
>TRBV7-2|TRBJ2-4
ASSIVKNIQY
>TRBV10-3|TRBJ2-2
AAKSSVQGGELF
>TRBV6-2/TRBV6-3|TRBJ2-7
ASSSFRDSSYEQY
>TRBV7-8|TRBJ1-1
ASILDRNGMNTEAF
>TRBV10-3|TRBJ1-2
AISRTGGLSNYGYT
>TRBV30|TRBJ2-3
AWSVPLRLVGSTDTQY
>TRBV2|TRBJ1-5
ASSEGGRAYSNQPQH
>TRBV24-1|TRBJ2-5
ATSDLSQGAAQY
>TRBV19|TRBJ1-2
ASTPPAGYGYT
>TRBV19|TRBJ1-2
ASSITNIYGYT
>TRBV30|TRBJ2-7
AWSQGSRGEQY
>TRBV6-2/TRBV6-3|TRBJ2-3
ASSYPGRDFSTDTQY
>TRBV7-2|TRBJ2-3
ASSLVILAGGGTDTQY
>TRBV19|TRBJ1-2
ASTQGQGSGREYT
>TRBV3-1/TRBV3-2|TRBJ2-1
ASSLPTSRNEQF
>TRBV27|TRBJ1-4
ASRTVDSKNEKLF
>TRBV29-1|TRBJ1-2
SALGALNYGYT
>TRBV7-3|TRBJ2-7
ASSRDRGSDEQY
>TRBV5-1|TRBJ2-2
ASRVGTETGELF
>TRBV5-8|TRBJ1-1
ASSLVWQAQGTEAF
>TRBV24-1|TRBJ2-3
ATSDFGDRGWDTQY
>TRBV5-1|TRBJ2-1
ASSPRGLNEQF